Listed below are T cell receptor beta chains from one sample, sequenced in a study of blood T cell repertoires in COVID-19. Assay used: immunoSEQ multiplex PCR; TCRdb lists only in-frame clones, some missing. The sample records 35,000 to 40,000 clones, more than 65% being singletons. Sequenced input: peripheral blood. The receptor set was obtained from an elderly man with active or convalescent COVID-19. Both conserved end residues are part of each CDR3. The D gene is left open where the match is weak.

>TRBV7-2|NA|TRBJ1-1
CASSTGHGNTEAFF
TGTGCCAGCAGTACAGGGCACGGGAACACTGAAGCTTTCTTT
>TRBV14|NA|TRBJ1-1
CASSQHSLNTEAFF
TGTGCCAGCAGCCAACACAGTTTGAACACTGAAGCTTTCTTT
>TRBV7-2|TRBD2|TRBJ2-1
CASRLAGSPYNEQFF
TGTGCCAGCAGACTAGCGGGATCGCCCTACAATGAGCAGTTCTTC
>TRBV28|TRBD1|TRBJ1-5
CASTARTGTGTHPQHF
TGTGCCAGCACCGCCCGAACCGGGACAGGGACTCATCCCCAGCATTTT
>TRBV6-2/TRBV6-3|NA|TRBJ1-2
CASSYGRHGYTF
TGTGCCAGCAGTTACGGCCGTCATGGCTACACCTTC
>TRBV6-6|NA|TRBJ2-7
CASSPRAAFEQYF
TGTGCCAGCAGTCCGAGGGCAGCCTTCGAGCAGTACTTC
>TRBV6-5|TRBD1|TRBJ1-6
CASTLGQGHGSPLHF
TGTGCCAGCACCTTGGGACAGGGGCACGGTTCACCCCTCCACTTT
>TRBV5-8|TRBD2|TRBJ2-7
CASSLFGRSGSLEEQYF
TGTGCCAGCAGCTTGTTTGGTAGGAGCGGGAGTTTAGAAGAGCAGTACTTC
>TRBV7-8|TRBD2|TRBJ2-1
CASSSRRSGSESEQFF
TGTGCCAGCAGCTCCAGGCGCAGCGGGAGTGAGAGTGAGCAGTTCTTC
>TRBV7-6|TRBD1|TRBJ1-1
CASSLDRVPSTEAFF
TGTGCCAGCAGCCTCGACAGGGTCCCATCCACTGAAGCTTTCTTT